Below, 24 T cell receptor beta chains from the same sample are listed, as sequenced in a study of cytomegalovirus exposure and HLA in healthy donors (dated by TCRdb to between 2016 and 2019). Receptor amplification or capture employed the immunoSEQ multiplex PCR assay. A mixture of 60 forward primers for TCR Vbeta segments and 13 reverse primers for TCR Jbeta segments was used in the multiplex PCR. The source is immuneACCESS, and TCRdb retained only in-frame sequences with V and J called. Part of the clones is not carried over; for the studies checked, unresolved V genes explain less than half of this, and the remainder is unexplained. The table for this sample lists roughly 190,000 clones; 75% to 80% of them were counted only once. 13% to 15% of the sample is taken by the ten largest. The sample was PBMCs. These receptors were collected from a woman in her twenties or thirties in good health and CMV-seropositive.

The V and J genes are TRBV7-2 and TRBJ1-5; 8 bases align to TRBD1. V lost 4 bases to trimming and J lost 7 bases; unmatched junction nucleotides: 9. Germline V gene sequence: CDR1 SGHTA, CDR2 FQGNSA. The CDR3 has 15 amino acids. Here the CDR3 reads CASSYATGGDQPQHF. CDR3 nucleotide sequence: TGTGCCAGCAGCTACGCCACAGGGGGGGACCAGCCCCAGCATTTT.

The chain has TRBV15 and TRBJ2-5; D perhaps matches TRBD2 (5 bases). The CDR3 loop spans 14 amino acids. V lost 5 bases and J lost 3, with 13 bases in between. Germline V CDR1 and CDR2: LNHNV, YYDKDF (reference sequence). The DNA of the CDR3 is TGTGCCACCAGCCCGGGCCTCGGGGAAGAGACCCAGTACTTC. Translating gives CATSPGLGEETQYF.

The chain carries TRBV7-9 and TRBJ1-6; 7 bases agree with TRBD1. There are 17 residues in the CDR3. CDR1 SEHNR and CDR2 FQNEAQ come from the germline V gene (reference sequence). Unmatched junction bases numbered 11, after V lost 5 bases and J lost 4 bases. CDR3 residues: CASSTITTGLYNSPLHF. For the CDR3, the DNA is TGTGCCAGCAGCACGATAACGACAGGGCTGTATAATTCACCCCTCCACTTT.

V gene TRBV5-6 combines with J gene TRBJ1-4; D may be TRBD1 (5 bases). The V end lost 1 base, the J end lost 3 bases, and 10 bases lay between the germline ends. The CDR3 runs to 15 residues. Germline lookup yields CDR1 SGHDT and CDR2 YYEEEE. The CDR3 here is CASSLIQGPNEKLFF. CDR3 sequence (DNA): TGTGCCAGCAGCTTGATTCAGGGTCCTAATGAAAAACTGTTTTTT.

The chain has TRBV5-1 and TRBJ2-7, with 8 bases aligning to TRBD1. The germline V gene encodes CDR1 SGHRS and CDR2 YFSETQ. With V trimmed by 0 bases and J by 3 bases, 5 bases remained unmatched. The CDR3 is made up of 15 amino acids. The CDR3 spells CASSLGGTGNYEQYF. The CDR3 nucleotides are TGCGCCAGCAGCTTGGGTGGGACAGGAAACTACGAGCAGTACTTC.

This clone turned up a few times. This chain joins TRBV5-1 and TRBJ2-7; D is possibly TRBD1 (5 bases). The CDR3 extends over 13 amino acids. In germline, CDR1 is SGHRS, CDR2 YFSETQ. V was clipped by 3 bases and J by 5 bases, with 12 bases between them. As DNA, the CDR3 is TGCGCCAGCAGCTCCCCAGGGATCAACGAGCAGTACTTC. It yields the protein CASSSPGINEQYF.

About this clone: One end of the junction fails to match germline, which may point to a read error. The V and J genes are TRBV7-9 and TRBJ2-6, with 9 bases matching TRBD1. Germline CDR1 is SEHNR and CDR2 is FQNEAQ (reference sequence). The CDR3 covers 17 residues. The CDR3 DNA is TGTTCCAGCTCTTCGACAGGGGGTATACCTGGGGCCAACGTCCTGACTTTC. This sequence encodes CSSSSTGGIPGANVLTF. Full variable domain (outside the CDR3, taken from reference TRBV7-9 and TRBJ2-6): DTGVSQNPRHKITKRGQNVTFRCDPISEHNRLYWYRQTLGQGPEFLTYFQNEAQLEKSRLLSDRFSAERPKGSFSTLEIQRTEQGDSAMYLCSSSSTGGIPGANVLTFGAGSRLTVL.

This clone appeared a few times. The V call is TRBV2, the J call TRBJ2-5; 12 bases agree with TRBD1. Looked up from germline, CDR1 is SNHLY and CDR2 is FYNNEI. This CDR3 comprises 14 residues. V was clipped by 6 bases and J by 11 bases; unmatched bases: 10. The CDR3 DNA sequence: TGTGCCAGCAGAAAAGGGACAGGGGGCGGGGAGCAGTACTTC. Its translation: CASRKGTGGGEQYF.

This clone has just a few counts. This sequence joins TRBV15 and TRBJ2-1; D is perhaps TRBD1 (6 bases). V lost 7 bases and J 2 bases, leaving 9 bases between the germline ends. The germline V gene encodes CDR1 LNHNV and CDR2 YYDKDF (reference sequence). The length of the CDR3 is 13 residues. The CDR3 nucleotides read TGTGCCACCAAAGGGGGTGCCTACAATGAGCAGTTCTTC. It codes for CATKGGAYNEQFF. The whole variable domain, filled in from reference TRBV15 and TRBJ2-1, reads DAMVIQNPRYQVTQFGKPVTLSCSQTLNHNVMYWYQQKSSQAPKLLFHYYDKDFNNEADTPDNFQSRRPNTSFCFLDIRSPGLGDTAMYLCATKGGAYNEQFFGPGTRLTVL.

V usage is TRBV6-5 and J usage is TRBJ2-7, with TRBD2 matching over 11 bases. Trimming cost V 6 bases and J 6 bases; bases outside gene matches: 10. The CDR3 runs to 15 residues. Germline V gene sequence: CDR1 MNHEY, CDR2 SVGAGI. CDR3 sequence reads: CASRPFSGRAIEQYF. For the CDR3, the DNA is TGTGCCAGCAGACCCTTTAGCGGGAGGGCCATCGAGCAGTACTTC.

The genes are TRBV7-2 and TRBJ2-7; tentatively, D is TRBD2 (7 bases). V was trimmed by 4 bases and J by 3 bases, leaving 13 bases between them. Germline CDR1 is SGHTA and CDR2 is FQGNSA. The CDR3 has 14 amino acids. The DNA for the CDR3 is TGTGCCAGCAGCTCACAGGGAGGGGACTACGAGCAGTACTTC. This translates into CASSSQGGDYEQYF.

This clone was seen just once. The genes are TRBV5-1 and TRBJ2-3, with 7 positions matching TRBD1. CDR3 length equals 13 residues. From germline, CDR1 is SGHRS and CDR2 YFSETQ. Trimming removed 4 bases from V and 5 bases from J; junction bases left unmatched: 4. In nucleotides, the CDR3 is TGCGCCAGCAGCGAGGGGGCGCGAGATACGCAGTATTTT. Translation gives CASSEGARDTQYF.

The chain recombines TRBV30 with TRBJ2-7; D unclear. The CDR3 is made up of 12 amino acids. Germline-derived CDR1 and CDR2 are GTSNPN and SVGIG (reference sequence). The V end was cut by 3 bases, the J end by 5 bases, with 11 bases between. In DNA form, the CDR3 reads TGTGCCTGGAGCATCACTTCCAACGAGCAGTACTTC. As protein: CAWSITSNEQYF.

The chain combines TRBV21-1 with TRBJ2-7; the listed D gene, TRBD2, was not tested against the DNA. TRBV21-1 is given as a pseudogene. The CDR3 has 12 residues. The CDR3 loop reads CASSRTSYEQYF. The CDR3, as DNA: TGTGCCAGCAGCAGGACTAGCTACGAGCAGTACTTC.

The chain carries TRBV6-6 and TRBJ2-7, with 9 bases matching TRBD1. Looked up from germline, CDR1 is MNHNY and CDR2 is SVGAGI (reference sequence). The CDR3 totals 12 residues. J gave up 5 bases and V 6 bases, and 2 bases lay outside the gene matches. The CDR3 DNA reads TGTGCCAGCAGCCGACAGGGGGACGAGCAGTACTTC. Protein: CASSRQGDEQYF.

A single count supports this clone. The chain carries TRBV11-3 and TRBJ1-1; D gene unclear. The CDR3 is 16 residues long. Germline V CDR1 and CDR2: SGHNT, YENEEA. Trimming cost V 5 bases and J 1 base, with 17 bases left between them. The CDR3: CASSLLAPSGNTEAFF. CDR3 coding DNA: TGTGCCAGCAGCCTGTTGGCCCCCTCGGGGAACACTGAAGCTTTCTTT.

This rearrangement joins TRBV5-1 to TRBJ2-7, with D possibly being TRBD1 (5 bases). CDR1 SGHRS and CDR2 YFSETQ come from the germline V gene. The ends were cut back, 4 bases at V and 2 bases at J, with 13 bases in the middle. This CDR3 spans 14 amino acids. The CDR3 region is CASSLSVQAYEQYF. As DNA, the CDR3 is TGCGCCAGCAGCCTTTCCGTACAGGCCTACGAGCAGTACTTC. The complete variable domain, with remaining parts taken from reference TRBV5-1 and TRBJ2-7, reads KAGVTQTPRYLIKTRGQQVTLSCSPISGHRSVSWYQQTPGQGLQFLFEYFSETQRNKGNFPGRFSGRQFSNSRSEMNVSTLELGDSALYLCASSLSVQAYEQYFGPGTRLTVT.

The rearrangement links TRBV2 to TRBJ2-3; 7 positions agree with TRBD1. The J segment lost 1 base and the V segment lost 10 bases, leaving 14 bases of the junction unmatched. The germline V gene has CDR1 SNHLY and CDR2 FYNNEI. CDR3 length: 16 amino acids. This CDR3 reads CATDRTTGTGTDTQYF. CDR3 nucleotides: TGTGCCACCGACAGAACGACCGGGACAGGCACAGATACGCAGTATTTT.

This chain joins TRBV27 and TRBJ1-1, with 7 bases matching TRBD1. Trimming took 3 bases from V and 1 from J; bases not matched to a gene: 2. Germline loops: CDR1 MNHEY, CDR2 SMNVEV (reference sequence). This CDR3 is built from 14 residues. The CDR3 loop is CASSLKGANTEAFF. CDR3 in DNA: TGTGCCAGCAGTTTGAAGGGGGCGAACACTGAAGCTTTCTTT.

This clone appeared a few times. V gene TRBV11-2 combines with J gene TRBJ1-2; no clear D gene. The CDR3 sequence is 14 residues long. Germline loops: CDR1 SGHAT, CDR2 FQNNGV. V gave up 1 base and J gave up 4 bases, with 10 bases separating them. The CDR3 bases are TGTGCCAGCAGCTTAGGAACAGTTGCCTATGGCTACACCTTC. Translated: CASSLGTVAYGYTF.

For the CDR3, the DNA is TGTGCCAGCAGTTTCCCCCACGGGGGAGGGAGGGACATTCAGTACTTC. Protein product: CASSFPHGGGRDIQYF. The chain links TRBV28 to TRBJ2-4, with 7 bases matching TRBD2. Germline CDR1 is MDHEN and CDR2 is SYDVKM. This CDR3 is 16 amino acids long. The J segment lost 8 bases and the V segment lost 3 bases, leaving 13 bases of the junction unmatched.

The chain combines TRBV2 with TRBJ2-3; D may be TRBD1 (6 bases). Germline assignment: CDR1 SNHLY and CDR2 FYNNEI. The CDR3 is 14 residues long. The V end was cut by 5 bases, the J end by 1 base, with 10 bases between. DNA for the CDR3: TGTGCCAGCAGTCTACAGGGCCGCACAGATACGCAGTATTTT. This sequence encodes CASSLQGRTDTQYF.

This chain links TRBV10-3 with TRBJ1-5; 8 positions agree with TRBD1. Germline loops: CDR1 ENHRY, CDR2 SYGVKD. J gave up 7 bases and V 0 bases, and 8 bases lay outside the gene matches. The CDR3 loop spans 16 amino acids. The CDR3 is CAISESSATGVQPQHF. DNA for the CDR3: TGTGCCATCAGTGAGTCGTCGGCGACAGGGGTACAGCCCCAGCATTTT.

This chain connects TRBV6-6 to TRBJ1-5; D is unclear. CDR3 length equals 15 residues. Germline CDR1 is MNHNY and CDR2 is SVGAGI (reference sequence). V was cut by 7 bases and J by 4 bases, with 17 bases left in between. CDR3 sequence: CASNPGYEGNQPQHF. The CDR3 DNA reads TGTGCCAGCAATCCGGGATACGAAGGGAATCAGCCCCAGCATTTT.